The clone carrying this T cell receptor beta chain was observed a few times. Antigen unknown. The CDR3 consists of 16 residues. The V gene lost 4 bases and the J gene lost 2 bases, with 17 bases spanning the gap. CDR1 is GTSNPN, CDR2 SVGIG, per germline (reference sequence). Unique molecular identifiers tagged the TCRbeta library. TCRdb reanalysed the PCR reads using MiXCR and keeps one entry per CDR3 protein. Of hundreds of thousands of distinct CDR3 sequences in the sample, roughly 15% were seen once. The source of the sample is a study of T-cell reconstitution after alpha-beta-depleted transplantation in children. Study results and limitations: There were some patients whose high TCRbeta diversity at day 60 came from surviving recipient T cells and thymic progenitors. Several hundred graft clones that had expanded were reportedly the source of alpha-beta T cells about two months after transplant. It was newly produced T cells that mostly accounted for T-cell counts and diversity one year after transplant.

V gene TRBV30 combines with J gene TRBJ2-2, with D tentatively TRBD1 (5 bases). The TCR was taken from a male patient between 10 and 17 years old who had a stem cell transplant for acute lymphoblastic leukemia, so the T cells may come from the graft donor. The specimen was PBMCs, mostly from graft donor cells, collected 360 days after TCRalphabeta/CD19-depleted stem cell transplant. The CDR3 DNA reads as TGTGCCTGGACAGCCAAAGGACACCTTAACACCGGGGAGCTGTTTTTT. The encoded protein is CAWTAKGHLNTGELFF.